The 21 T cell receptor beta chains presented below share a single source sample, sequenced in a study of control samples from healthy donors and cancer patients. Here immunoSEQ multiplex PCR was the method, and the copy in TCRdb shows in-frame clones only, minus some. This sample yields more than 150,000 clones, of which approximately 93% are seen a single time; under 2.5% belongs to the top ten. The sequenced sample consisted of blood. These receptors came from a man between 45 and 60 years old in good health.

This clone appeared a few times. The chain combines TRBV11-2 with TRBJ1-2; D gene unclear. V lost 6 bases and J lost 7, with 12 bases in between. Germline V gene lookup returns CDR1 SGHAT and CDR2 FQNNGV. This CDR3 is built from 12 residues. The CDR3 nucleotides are TGTGCCAGCAGTCTGGGGAGTCCTGGCTACACCTTC. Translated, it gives CASSLGSPGYTF.

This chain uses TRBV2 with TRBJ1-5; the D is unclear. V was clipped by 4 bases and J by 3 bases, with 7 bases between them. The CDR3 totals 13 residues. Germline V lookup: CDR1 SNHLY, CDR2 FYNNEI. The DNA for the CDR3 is TGTGCCAGCAGTGGGCAGCCCAATCAGCCCCAGCATTTT. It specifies CASSGQPNQPQHF.

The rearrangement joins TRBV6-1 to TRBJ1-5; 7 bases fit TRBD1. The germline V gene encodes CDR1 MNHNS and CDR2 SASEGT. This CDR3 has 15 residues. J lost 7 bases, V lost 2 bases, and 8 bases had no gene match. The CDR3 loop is CASSERNRGGQPQHF. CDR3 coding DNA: TGTGCCAGCAGTGAACGCAACAGGGGAGGGCAGCCCCAGCATTTT.

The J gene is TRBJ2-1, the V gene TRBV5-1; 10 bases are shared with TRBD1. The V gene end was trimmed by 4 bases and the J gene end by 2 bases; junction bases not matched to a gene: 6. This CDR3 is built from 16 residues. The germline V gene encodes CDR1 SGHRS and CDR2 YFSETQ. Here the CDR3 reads CASSPGTGATYNEQFF. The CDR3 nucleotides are TGCGCCAGCAGCCCAGGGACAGGGGCCACCTACAATGAGCAGTTCTTC.

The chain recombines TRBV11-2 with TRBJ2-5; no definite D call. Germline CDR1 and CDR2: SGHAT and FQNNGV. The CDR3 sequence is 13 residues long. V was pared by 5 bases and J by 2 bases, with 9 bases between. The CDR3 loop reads CASSEMVQETQYF. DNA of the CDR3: TGTGCCAGCAGCGAGATGGTGCAAGAGACCCAGTACTTC.

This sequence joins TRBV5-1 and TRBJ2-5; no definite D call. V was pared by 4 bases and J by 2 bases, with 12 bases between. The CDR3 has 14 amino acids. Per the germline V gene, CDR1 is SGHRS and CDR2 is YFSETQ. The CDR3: CASSHPNIQETQYF. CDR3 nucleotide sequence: TGCGCCAGCAGCCACCCGAACATTCAAGAGACCCAGTACTTC.

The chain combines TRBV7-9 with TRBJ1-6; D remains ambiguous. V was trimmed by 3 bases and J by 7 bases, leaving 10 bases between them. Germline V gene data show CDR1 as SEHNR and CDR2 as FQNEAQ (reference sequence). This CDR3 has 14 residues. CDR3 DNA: TGTGCCAGCAGCTTCGTCGGGTGGAATTCACCCCTCCACTTT. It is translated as CASSFVGWNSPLHF.

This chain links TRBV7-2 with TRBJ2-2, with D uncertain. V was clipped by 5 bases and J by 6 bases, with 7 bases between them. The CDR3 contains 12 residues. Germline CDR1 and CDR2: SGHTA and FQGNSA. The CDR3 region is CASSHGPGELFF. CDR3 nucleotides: TGTGCCAGCAGCCACGGGCCCGGGGAGCTGTTTTTT.

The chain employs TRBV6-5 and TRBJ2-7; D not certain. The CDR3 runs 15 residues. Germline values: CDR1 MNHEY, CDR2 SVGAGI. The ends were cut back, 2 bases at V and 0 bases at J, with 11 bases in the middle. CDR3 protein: CASSYDGASSYEQYF. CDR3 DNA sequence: TGTGCCAGCAGTTACGATGGCGCAAGCTCCTACGAGCAGTACTTC.

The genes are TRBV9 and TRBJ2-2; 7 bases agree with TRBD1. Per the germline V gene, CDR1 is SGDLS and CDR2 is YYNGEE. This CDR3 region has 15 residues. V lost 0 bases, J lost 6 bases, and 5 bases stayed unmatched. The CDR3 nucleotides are TGTGCCAGCAGCGTAGCTGGGACAGTCCCCGGGGAGCTGTTTTTT. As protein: CASSVAGTVPGELFF.

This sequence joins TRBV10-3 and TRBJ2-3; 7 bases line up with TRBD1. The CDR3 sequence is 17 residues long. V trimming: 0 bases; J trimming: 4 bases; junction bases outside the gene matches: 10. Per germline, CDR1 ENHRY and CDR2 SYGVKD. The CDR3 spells CAISESRQGPLADTQYF. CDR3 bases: TGTGCCATCAGTGAGTCAAGACAGGGCCCCCTGGCAGATACGCAGTATTTT.

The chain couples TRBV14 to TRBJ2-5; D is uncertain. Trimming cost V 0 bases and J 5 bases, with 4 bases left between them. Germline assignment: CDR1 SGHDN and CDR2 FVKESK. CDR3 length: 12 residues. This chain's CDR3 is CASSQDGETQYF. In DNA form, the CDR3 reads TGTGCCAGCAGCCAAGATGGGGAGACCCAGTACTTC.

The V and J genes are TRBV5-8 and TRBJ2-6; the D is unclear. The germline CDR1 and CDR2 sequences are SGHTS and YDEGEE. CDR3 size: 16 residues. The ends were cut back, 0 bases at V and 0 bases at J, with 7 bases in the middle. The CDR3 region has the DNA TGTGCCAGCAGCTTGGGAAGCACCTCTGGGGCCAACGTCCTGACTTTC. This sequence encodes CASSLGSTSGANVLTF. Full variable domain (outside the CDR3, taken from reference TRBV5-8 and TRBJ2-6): EAGVTQSPTHLIKTRGQQATLRCSPISGHTSVYWYQQALGLGLQFLLWYDEGEERNRGNFPPRFSGRQFPNYSSELNVNALELEDSALYLCASSLGSTSGANVLTFGAGSRLTVL.

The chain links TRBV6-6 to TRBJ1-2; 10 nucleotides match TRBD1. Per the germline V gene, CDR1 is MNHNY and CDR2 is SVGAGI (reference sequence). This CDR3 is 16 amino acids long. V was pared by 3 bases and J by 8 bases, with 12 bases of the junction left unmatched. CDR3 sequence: CASSYFETGGLRGYTF. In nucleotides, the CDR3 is TGTGCCAGCAGTTATTTTGAGACAGGGGGCTTAAGGGGCTACACCTTC.

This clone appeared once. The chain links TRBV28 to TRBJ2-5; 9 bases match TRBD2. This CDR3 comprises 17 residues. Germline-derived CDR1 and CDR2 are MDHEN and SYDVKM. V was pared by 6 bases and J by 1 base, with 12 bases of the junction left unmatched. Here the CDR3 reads CASSPGAGLASQETQYF. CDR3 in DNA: TGTGCCAGCAGCCCAGGGGCAGGACTAGCGTCCCAAGAGACCCAGTACTTC.

CDR3 sequence reads: CASSRGPGTDTQYF. Here the CDR3 DNA reads TGTGCCAGCAGTCGAGGGCCAGGCACAGATACGCAGTATTTT. The chain carries TRBV27 and TRBJ2-3; a possible D gene is TRBD2 (5 bases). CDR1 is MNHEY and CDR2 is SMNVEV in the germline V gene (reference sequence). V was cut by 5 bases and J by 1 base, with 10 bases left in between. The CDR3 sequence is 14 residues long.

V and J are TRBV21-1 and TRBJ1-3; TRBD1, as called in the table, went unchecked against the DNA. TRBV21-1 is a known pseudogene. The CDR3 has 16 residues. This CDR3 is CASSECRDRAGNTIYF. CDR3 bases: TGTGCCAGCAGCGAATGCCGGGACAGGGCTGGAAACACCATATATTTT.

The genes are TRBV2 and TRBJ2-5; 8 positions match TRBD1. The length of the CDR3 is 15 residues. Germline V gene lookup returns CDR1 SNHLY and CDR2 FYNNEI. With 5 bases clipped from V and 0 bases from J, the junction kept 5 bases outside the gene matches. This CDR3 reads CASSPDRGNQETQYF. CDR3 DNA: TGTGCCAGCAGTCCCGACAGGGGAAACCAAGAGACCCAGTACTTC.

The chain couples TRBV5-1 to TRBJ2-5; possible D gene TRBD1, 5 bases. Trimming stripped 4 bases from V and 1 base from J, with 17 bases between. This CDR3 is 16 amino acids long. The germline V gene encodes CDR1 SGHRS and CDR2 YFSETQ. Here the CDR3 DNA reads TGCGCCAGCAGCCGAGAAAATACAGGAACCCAAGAGACCCAGTACTTC. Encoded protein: CASSRENTGTQETQYF.

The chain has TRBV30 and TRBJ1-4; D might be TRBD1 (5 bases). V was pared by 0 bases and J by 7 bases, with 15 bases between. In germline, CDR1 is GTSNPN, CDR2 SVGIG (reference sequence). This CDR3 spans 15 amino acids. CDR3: CAWSVGVGSVEKLFF. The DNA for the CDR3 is TGTGCCTGGAGTGTAGGGGTCGGATCGGTTGAAAAACTGTTTTTT.

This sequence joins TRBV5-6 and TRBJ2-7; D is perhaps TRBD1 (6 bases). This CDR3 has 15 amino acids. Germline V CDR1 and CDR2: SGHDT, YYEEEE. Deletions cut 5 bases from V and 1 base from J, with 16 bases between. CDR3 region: CASRAFRGSSYEQYF. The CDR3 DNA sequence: TGTGCCAGCAGGGCGTTCAGGGGCTCGTCCTACGAGCAGTACTTC.